A selection of T cell receptor beta chains follows, all from one sample in a study of blood T cell repertoires in COVID-19. Clones were sequenced by immunoSEQ multiplex PCR, and TCRdb holds only the in-frame ones, with some missing. This sample has 200,000 to 250,000 clones, with about nine tenths found just once. The sequenced material came from peripheral blood. The receptors derive from a woman aged 55-69 years with acute or convalescent COVID-19. The CDR3 runs from the conserved cysteine through the conserved F or W.

V gene,CDR3 protein
TRBV7-2,CASSLLEGLNYNSPLHF
TRBV5-1,CASSPQGLETQYF
TRBV18,CASSAARSSYEQYF
TRBV18,CASSAQTRTGNSPLHF
TRBV5-1,CASSLAETGSTQYF
TRBV5-6,CASSLGRRETQYF
TRBV6-5,CASSYERVGGTGELFF
TRBV28,CASSTDRSNQPQHF
TRBV2,CASSVRIGYATNEKLFF
TRBV28,CASSLPGTSVLGEQYF
TRBV19,CASSMTGGLYNEQFF
TRBV5-8,CASSLVGGGPTDTQYF
TRBV27,CASSIHRGPNTEAFF
TRBV27,CASPHSQERGETQYF
TRBV6-2/TRBV6-3,CASSYSGLGTEAFF
TRBV5-1,CASSPLTLGQGDEKLFF
TRBV5-1,CASSPSGGAEETQYF
TRBV11-3,CASSASGGAGTDTQYF
TRBV27,CASSLGQFNTDTQYF
TRBV11-2,CASSSLRPSGKRHNEQFF
TRBV5-1,CASSPIRQGANYEQYF
TRBV4-2,CASSQEYDGYTF
TRBV30,CAWSVQSNQPQHF
TRBV18,CASSPPGTLQGKQYF
TRBV28,CASSRGTGPPLGTEAFF
TRBV6-5,CASRATGLPEAFF
TRBV19,CASRPTGITQGYTF
TRBV9,CASSVAIRAYNEQFF
TRBV11-2,CASSLAGNEAFF
TRBV3-1/TRBV3-2,CASSQQGNQPQHF
TRBV7-2,CASSLEAGSNEKLFF
TRBV5-5,CASTPGSGNEKLFF
TRBV6-5,CASILPTGGQETQYF
TRBV9,CASSPSGSGNTIYF
TRBV10-3,CAISESRRRASNQPQHF
TRBV18,CASSPPSSGRDEQFF
TRBV5-5,CASSRRLAGGEQFF
TRBV1,CTSSPPTSLQETQYF
TRBV6-1,CASSEMWATEKLFF
TRBV3-1/TRBV3-2,CAVQGHRVRQETQYF
TRBV29-1,CSAKRGLHEQYF